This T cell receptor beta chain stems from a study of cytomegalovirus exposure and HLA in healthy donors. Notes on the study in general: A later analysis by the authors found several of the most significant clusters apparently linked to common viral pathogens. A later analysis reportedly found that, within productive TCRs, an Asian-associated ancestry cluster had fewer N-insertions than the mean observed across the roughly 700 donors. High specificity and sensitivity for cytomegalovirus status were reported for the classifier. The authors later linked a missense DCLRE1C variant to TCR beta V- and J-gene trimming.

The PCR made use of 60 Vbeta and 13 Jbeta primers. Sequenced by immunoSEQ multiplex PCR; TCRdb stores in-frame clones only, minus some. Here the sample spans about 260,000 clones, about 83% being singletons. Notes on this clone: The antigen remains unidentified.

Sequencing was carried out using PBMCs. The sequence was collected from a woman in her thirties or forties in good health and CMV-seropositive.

The CDR3 protein is CASSLSRPPGDTQYF. For the CDR3, the DNA is TGTGCCAGCAGTTTATCGCGTCCACCAGGCGATACGCAGTATTTT. The V call is TRBV28, the J call TRBJ2-3; no firm D call. Looked up from germline, CDR1 is MDHEN and CDR2 is SYDVKM. The ends were cut back, 1 base at V and 6 bases at J, with 14 bases in the middle. This CDR3 spans 15 amino acids.